The 30 T cell receptor beta chains reported below all come from one sample, sequenced in a study of OX40 agonist ivuxolimab in advanced cancers. Library generation was performed with the immunoSEQ multiplex PCR assay. TCRdb took over this immuneACCESS table, retaining in-frame rearrangements with V and J assigned. Such tables are incomplete; in checked studies, under half of the missing clones stem from an unresolved V gene, and the remainder is unexplained. In this sample the table shows tens of thousands of clones, around 91% of which occur a single time. The top ten clones comprise less than 0.35% of the sample. This sample comprised CD4+ or CD8+ T cells sorted from blood, obtained in a trial of the OX40 agonist ivuxolimab. These receptors were collected from an adult with an advanced solid tumor such as melanoma, head and neck, liver or kidney cancer.

CDR3 in DNA: TGCGCCAGCAGCCAAGTTTCGACCTACAATGAGCAGTTCTTC. This encodes CASSQVSTYNEQFF. V gene TRBV4-1 combines with J gene TRBJ2-1; D gene uncertain. The germline V gene encodes CDR1 MGHRA and CDR2 YSYEKL. This CDR3 region has 14 residues. Trimming removed 1 base at V and 2 bases at J, with 6 bases between.

The chain links TRBV6-5 to TRBJ2-7, with D perhaps matching TRBD1 (5 bases). CDR3 length: 14 residues. Germline CDR1 reads MNHEY; CDR2 reads SVGAGI. V lost 6 bases, J lost 2 bases, and 14 bases lay in between. The CDR3 bases are TGTGCCAGCAGGACCGACAGCGCGCCCTACGAGCAGTACTTC. Protein product: CASRTDSAPYEQYF.

As for this clone: An end of the junction differs from the germline gene, which may be a read error. The V gene is TRBV7-7, the J gene TRBJ2-5; D call uncertain. Germline V lookup: CDR1 SSHAT, CDR2 FNYEAQ (reference sequence). The CDR3 has 15 residues. CDR3 bases: TGTGCTAGCAGCTTCAGCATCCTAGAAGGAGAGACCCAGTACTTC. This codes for CASSFSILEGETQYF.

The chain employs TRBV5-1 and TRBJ1-4; no firm D call. The V gene's germline CDR1 is SGHRS and CDR2 YFSETQ. The CDR3 extends over 13 amino acids. V was cut by 7 bases and J by 0 bases, with 7 bases left in between. The CDR3 DNA reads TGCGCCAGCCAACTGTCAACTAATGAAAAACTGTTTTTT. Protein product: CASQLSTNEKLFF.

V and J are TRBV29-1 and TRBJ2-4, with D possibly being TRBD1 (6 bases). In germline, CDR1 is SQVTM, CDR2 ANQGSEA. The CDR3 is 12 residues long. V was cut by 6 bases and J by 10 bases, with 16 bases left in between. The CDR3 DNA reads as TGCAGCGTACAACAGGGTGATGGAATTCAGTACTTC. Protein product: CSVQQGDGIQYF.

This chain uses TRBV2 with TRBJ1-2; no clear D gene. The germline CDR1 and CDR2 sequences are SNHLY and FYNNEI. V lost 6 bases, J lost 6 bases, and 5 bases lay in between. This CDR3 has 10 residues. This CDR3 is CASSVNGYTF. CDR3 DNA sequence: TGTGCCAGCAGCGTTAATGGCTACACCTTC.

This sequence joins TRBV30 and TRBJ1-1, with D possibly matching TRBD1 (6 bases). The CDR3 extends over 14 amino acids. Germline values: CDR1 GTSNPN, CDR2 SVGIG (reference sequence). Deletions cut 2 bases from V and 4 bases from J, with 14 bases between. As DNA, the CDR3 is TGTGCCTGGAGTTCGACAGGACTGGTCACTGAAGCTTTCTTT. Translation: CAWSSTGLVTEAFF. Full variable domain (remainder filled in from reference TRBV30 and TRBJ1-1): SQTIHQWPATLVQPVGSPLSLECTVEGTSNPNLYWYRQAAGRGLQLLFYSVGIGQISSEVPQNLSASRPQDRQFILSSKKLLLSDSGFYLCAWSSTGLVTEAFFGQGTRLTVV.

The rearrangement links TRBV10-3 to TRBJ1-1, with D unresolved. V was clipped by 3 bases and J by 2 bases, with 10 bases between them. Per the germline V gene, CDR1 is ENHRY and CDR2 is SYGVKD. The CDR3 totals 14 residues. The CDR3 DNA sequence: TGTGCCATCAGTGATTACACAAGAAACACTGAAGCTTTCTTT. This gives the protein CAISDYTRNTEAFF.

The chain joins TRBV2 to TRBJ2-7, with unresolved D. CDR3 length equals 13 residues. V lost 5 bases and J lost 3, with 11 bases in between. From germline, CDR1 is SNHLY and CDR2 FYNNEI. The CDR3 here is CASSPRLNYEQYF. The CDR3 DNA follows: TGTGCCAGCAGTCCCAGACTTAACTACGAGCAGTACTTC.

This chain connects TRBV5-4 to TRBJ2-3; tentatively, D is TRBD1 (6 bases). The CDR3 consists of 16 residues. The V gene lost 3 bases and the J gene lost 0 bases, with 14 bases spanning the gap. The germline gives CDR1 SGHNT, CDR2 YYREEE (reference sequence). The CDR3 is CASSSRQGISTDTQYF. Written as DNA, the CDR3 is TGTGCCAGCAGCTCCCGTCAGGGGATCAGCACAGATACGCAGTATTTT.

The chain carries TRBV5-6 and TRBJ1-2, with D possibly TRBD1 on 5 matching bases. This CDR3 is 15 amino acids long. CDR1 is SGHDT, CDR2 YYEEEE, per germline. V lost 0 bases and J 5 bases, leaving 14 bases between the germline ends. The CDR3 region is CASSLVARVGYGYTF. The CDR3 DNA follows: TGTGCCAGCAGCTTGGTGGCCAGGGTGGGTTATGGCTACACCTTC.

The CDR3 is CASSLGTVNTGELFF. CDR3 sequence (DNA): TGTGCCAGCAGCCTAGGGACAGTGAACACCGGGGAGCTGTTTTTT. This rearrangement joins TRBV6-6 to TRBJ2-2; 7 nucleotides agree with TRBD1. Per germline, CDR1 MNHNY and CDR2 SVGAGI (reference sequence). The CDR3 contains 15 residues. The J segment lost 1 base and the V segment lost 6 bases, leaving 5 bases of the junction unmatched.

The chain uses TRBV7-3 and TRBJ2-1; a weak D match, TRBD2 (5 bases). The CDR3 totals 14 residues. Germline V lookup: CDR1 SGHTA, CDR2 FQGTGA. Trimming stripped 6 bases from V and 8 bases from J, with 17 bases between. CDR3 nucleotide sequence: TGTGCCAGCAGTCGGGGTAGCGATAACGATGAGCAGTTCTTC. It is translated as CASSRGSDNDEQFF.

Concerning this clone: The same CDR3 can be traced to other DNA sequences in this sample. CDR3 sequence: CAWSVGQFNQPQHF. Here the CDR3 DNA reads TGTGCCTGGAGTGTAGGGCAGTTCAATCAGCCCCAGCATTTT. The chain recombines TRBV30 with TRBJ1-5; no firm D call. Trimming removed 0 bases at V and 3 bases at J, with 9 bases between. There are 14 residues in the CDR3. CDR1 and CDR2 from the germline V gene are GTSNPN and SVGIG (reference sequence).

V is TRBV5-1 and J is TRBJ1-2, with a possible D match to TRBD1 (5 bases). Trimming shortened V by 5 bases and J by 6 bases, and 14 bases separated the two germline ends. Germline CDR1 reads SGHRS; CDR2 reads YFSETQ. The CDR3 runs 13 residues. The CDR3 DNA follows: TGCGCCAGCAGAGTGGGGCAGGGTGATGGCTACACCTTC. This encodes CASRVGQGDGYTF.

V and J are TRBV7-2 and TRBJ2-2; 7 bases are a match to TRBD1. CDR3 length equals 14 residues. J was trimmed by 5 bases and V by 4 bases; bases with no gene match: 4. In germline, CDR1 is SGHTA, CDR2 FQGNSA. Written as DNA, the CDR3 is TGTGCCAGCAGCTCGGGACAGAGGACCGGGGAGCTGTTTTTT. It specifies CASSSGQRTGELFF.

The gene calls are TRBV10-1 and TRBJ1-6; D not resolved. Germline-derived CDR1 and CDR2 are WNHNN and SYGVQD (reference sequence). The CDR3 has 14 amino acids. The V gene lost 2 bases and the J gene lost 9 bases, with 11 bases spanning the gap. The CDR3 spells CASSERSEGSPLHF. For the CDR3, the DNA is TGCGCCAGCAGTGAGAGGTCAGAGGGTTCACCCCTCCACTTT.

The chain recombines TRBV7-9 with TRBJ1-4; no clear D. The CDR3 runs 14 residues. V gave up 4 bases and J gave up 0 bases, with 6 bases separating them. CDR1 is SEHNR, CDR2 FQNEAQ, per germline (reference sequence). In DNA, the CDR3 is TGTGCCAGCAGCTCGCGAGCAACTAATGAAAAACTGTTTTTT. As protein: CASSSRATNEKLFF.

The genes are TRBV9 and TRBJ1-2; maybe TRBD1 (5 bases). V gave up 0 bases and J gave up 0 bases, with 15 bases separating them. Germline V gene data show CDR1 as SGDLS and CDR2 as YYNGEE. This CDR3 is 17 amino acids long. The CDR3 region is CASSVGRGDGANYGYTF. The CDR3 bases are TGTGCCAGCAGCGTAGGAAGGGGAGACGGAGCTAACTATGGCTACACCTTC. Full variable domain (rest looked up from reference TRBV9 and TRBJ1-2): DSGVTQTPKHLITATGQRVTLRCSPRSGDLSVYWYQQSLDQGLQFLIQYYNGEERAKGNILERFSAQQFPDLHSELNLSSLELGDSALYFCASSVGRGDGANYGYTFGSGTRLTVV.

The rearrangement joins TRBV11-3 to TRBJ2-3; 8 positions match TRBD1. CDR1 SGHNT and CDR2 YENEEA come from the germline V gene. There are 16 residues in the CDR3. After removal of 3 bases from V and 2 bases from J, the junction contained 7 bases not matched to a gene. The CDR3 DNA follows: TGTGCCAGCAGCTTTTCTGCAGGGGGCTTCACAGATACGCAGTATTTT. Encoded protein: CASSFSAGGFTDTQYF. Full variable domain (remainder filled in from reference TRBV11-3 and TRBJ2-3): EAGVVQSPRYKIIEKKQPVAFWCNPISGHNTLYWYLQNLGQGPELLIRYENEEAVDDSQLPKDRFSAERLKGVDSTLKIQPAELGDSAVYLCASSFSAGGFTDTQYFGPGTRLTVL.

A word on this clone: A junction end diverges from the germline sequence, so it may reflect a read error. J is TRBJ2-5 and V is TRBV2; D gene uncertain. The CDR3 totals 13 residues. CDR1 and CDR2 from the germline V gene are SNHLY and FYNNEI. CDR3 DNA: TGTGCCAGCAGTGAAAGGCGGCAAGAAACCCAGTACTTC. Its protein product is CASSERRQETQYF.

CDR3 region: CASRGDRGQGYTF. CDR3 in DNA: TGTGCCAGCAGGGGGGATAGGGGCCAGGGCTACACCTTC. This chain links TRBV6-1 with TRBJ1-2, with D perhaps matching TRBD1 (5 bases). The CDR3 totals 13 residues. Germline values: CDR1 MNHNS, CDR2 SASEGT. Trimming removed 6 bases at V and 8 bases at J, with 16 bases between.

The gene calls are TRBV30 and TRBJ2-5; the D is unclear. The V gene's germline CDR1 is GTSNPN and CDR2 SVGIG (reference sequence). This CDR3 region has 13 residues. The V end lost 1 base, the J end lost 5 bases, and 11 bases lay between the germline ends. The CDR3: CAWSGLGLETQYF. The DNA for the CDR3 is TGTGCCTGGAGTGGTCTGGGATTGGAGACCCAGTACTTC.

The CDR3 coding sequence is TGTGCCAGCACTCAATGGGGGGTAGCTTTCTTT. Translated, it gives CASTQWGVAFF. The chain joins TRBV6-4 to TRBJ1-1; possible D gene TRBD1, 5 bases. In germline, CDR1 is MRHNA, CDR2 SNTAGT. The CDR3 is 11 amino acids. Trimming stripped 7 bases from V and 10 bases from J, with 13 bases between.

The chain joins TRBV2 to TRBJ1-2; possible D gene TRBD1, 5 bases. Germline V gives CDR1 SNHLY, CDR2 FYNNEI. The CDR3 consists of 12 residues. V was shortened by 6 bases and J by 8 bases, with 13 bases between the two germline ends. CDR3 in amino acids: CASRATGGGYTF. The DNA for the CDR3 is TGTGCCAGCAGGGCTACAGGAGGCGGCTACACCTTC.

V is TRBV2 and J is TRBJ2-3, with D perhaps TRBD1 (6 bases). The length of the CDR3 is 15 residues. The V gene's germline CDR1 is SNHLY and CDR2 FYNNEI. V was cut by 1 base and J by 1 base, with 9 bases left in between. The CDR3 reads CASSEGGLGTDTQYF. CDR3 nucleotide sequence: TGTGCCAGCAGTGAAGGGGGGCTGGGCACAGATACGCAGTATTTT.

The V and J genes are TRBV18 and TRBJ2-2, with D perhaps matching TRBD1 or TRBD2 (7 bases each). Trimming cost V 2 bases and J 4 bases, with 20 bases left between them. This CDR3 is 18 amino acids long. The germline CDR1 and CDR2 sequences are KGHSH and LQKENI. CDR3 DNA sequence: TGTGCCAGCTCACCAAAACCTCAGGGGGGGACCTCCACCGGGGAGCTGTTTTTT. It specifies CASSPKPQGGTSTGELFF.

The CDR3: CASSGPDRGNSPLHF. The CDR3 DNA is TGTGCCAGCAGCGGCCCCGACAGGGGTAATTCACCCCTCCACTTT. The chain couples TRBV9 to TRBJ1-6, with TRBD1 identical over 8 bases. This CDR3 has 15 amino acids. Germline V gene data show CDR1 as SGDLS and CDR2 as YYNGEE. V was clipped by 3 bases and J by 6 bases; unmatched bases: 5.

This chain links TRBV5-6 with TRBJ2-5; D possibly corresponds to TRBD2 (6 bases). Trimming pared 0 bases from V and 5 bases from J, leaving 8 bases between. CDR3 length: 13 amino acids. CDR1 and CDR2 from the germline V gene are SGHDT and YYEEEE. The CDR3 here is CASSLVSGETQYF. CDR3 nucleotide sequence: TGTGCCAGCAGCTTGGTTAGCGGTGAGACCCAGTACTTC.

V usage is TRBV5-1 and J usage is TRBJ2-3, with D possibly called TRBD1 or TRBD2 (5 bases each). The V gene's germline CDR1 is SGHRS and CDR2 YFSETQ. Trimming pared 5 bases from V and 6 bases from J, leaving 10 bases between. The length of the CDR3 is 12 residues. The CDR3 bases are TGCGCCAGCAGGGACGAGGGGGATACGCAGTATTTT. This translates into CASRDEGDTQYF.